The present entry profiles one TCR beta chain with its context. Its antigen remains unknown. Unique molecular identifiers tagged the TCR beta cDNA libraries. TCRdb called the PCR reads again in MiXCR, with one record for every CDR3 protein. The sample shows roughly 800,000 distinct CDR3 sequences, around 53% of them seen only once. V was clipped by 3 bases and J by 8 bases, with 10 bases between them. The CDR3 length is 11 residues. Germline values: CDR1 SQVTM, CDR2 ANQGSEA. This sample was taken from a study of post-analysis software for immune sequencing data. Overall study context: Relapsing-remitting, secondary progressive and progressive-relapsing forms made up the multiple sclerosis disease courses. Study conclusions and caveats: Controls had significantly higher normalized Chao1 diversity than multiple sclerosis patients. Five or six TRBV segments were significantly more frequent in patients than in controls. TRBV5-6, TRBV5-1 and TRBV20-1 were among these segments. Under F measure analysis, samples from one preparation batch co-clustered strongly.

The TCR sequence derives from a girl aged 10 to 17 with multiple sclerosis. J is TRBJ1-2 and V is TRBV29-1, with D possibly being TRBD1 (5 bases). The sequenced sample consisted of blood. For the CDR3, the DNA is TGCAGCGTTGAGACAGTTCGAGGCTACACCTTC. As protein: CSVETVRGYTF.